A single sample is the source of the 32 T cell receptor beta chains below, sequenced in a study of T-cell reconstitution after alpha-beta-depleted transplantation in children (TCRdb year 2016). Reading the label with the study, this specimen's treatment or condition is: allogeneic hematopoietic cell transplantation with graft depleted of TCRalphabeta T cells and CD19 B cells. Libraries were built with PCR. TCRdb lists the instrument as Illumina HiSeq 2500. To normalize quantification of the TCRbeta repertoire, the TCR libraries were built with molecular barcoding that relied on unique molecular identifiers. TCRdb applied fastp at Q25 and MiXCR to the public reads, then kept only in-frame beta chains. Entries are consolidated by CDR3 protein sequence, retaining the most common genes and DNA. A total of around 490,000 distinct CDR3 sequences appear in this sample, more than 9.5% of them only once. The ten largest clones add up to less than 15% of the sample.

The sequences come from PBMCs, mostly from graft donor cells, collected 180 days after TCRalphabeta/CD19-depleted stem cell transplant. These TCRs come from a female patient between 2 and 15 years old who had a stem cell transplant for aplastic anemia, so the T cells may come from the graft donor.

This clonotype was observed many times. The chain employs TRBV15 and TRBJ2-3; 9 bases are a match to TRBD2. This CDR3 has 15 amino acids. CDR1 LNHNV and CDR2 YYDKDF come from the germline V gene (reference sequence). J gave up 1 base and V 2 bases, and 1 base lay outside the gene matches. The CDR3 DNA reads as TGTGCCACCAGCAGAATAGCGGGAGGCACAGATACGCAGTATTTT. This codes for CATSRIAGGTDTQYF.

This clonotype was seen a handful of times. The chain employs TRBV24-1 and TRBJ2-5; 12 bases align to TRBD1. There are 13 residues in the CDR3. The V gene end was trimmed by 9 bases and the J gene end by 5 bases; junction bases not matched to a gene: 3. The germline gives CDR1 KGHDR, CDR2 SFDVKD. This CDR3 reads CATGTGGRETQYF. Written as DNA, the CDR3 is TGTGCCACCGGGACAGGGGGCCGGGAGACCCAGTACTTC.

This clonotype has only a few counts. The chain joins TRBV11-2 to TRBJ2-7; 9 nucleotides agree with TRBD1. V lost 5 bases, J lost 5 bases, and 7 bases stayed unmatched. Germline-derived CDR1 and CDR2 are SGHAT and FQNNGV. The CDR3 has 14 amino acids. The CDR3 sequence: CASSEGTGRNEQYF. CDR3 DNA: TGTGCCAGCAGCGAAGGGACAGGGAGGAACGAGCAGTACTTC. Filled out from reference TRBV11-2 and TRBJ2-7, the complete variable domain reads EAGVAQSPRYKIIEKRQSVAFWCNPISGHATLYWYQQILGQGPKLLIQFQNNGVVDDSQLPKDRFSAERLKGVDSTLKIQPAKLEDSAVYLCASSEGTGRNEQYFGPGTRLTVT.

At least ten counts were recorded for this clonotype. Written as DNA, the CDR3 is TGCAGCGTTCCCGGGACAGGGTACGAAAAACTGTTTTTT. It translates to CSVPGTGYEKLFF. The chain recombines TRBV29-1 with TRBJ1-4, with TRBD1 identical over 9 bases. Germline loops: CDR1 SQVTM, CDR2 ANQGSEA. The CDR3 runs 13 residues. V was pared by 5 bases and J by 8 bases, with 6 bases of the junction left unmatched.

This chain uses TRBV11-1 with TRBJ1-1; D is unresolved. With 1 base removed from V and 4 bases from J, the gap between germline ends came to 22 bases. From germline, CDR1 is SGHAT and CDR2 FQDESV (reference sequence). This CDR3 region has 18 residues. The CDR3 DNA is TGTGCCAGCAGCTTAGTAAGTAGGGCGAATTTGATTCCCACTGAAGCTTTCTTT. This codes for CASSLVSRANLIPTEAFF.

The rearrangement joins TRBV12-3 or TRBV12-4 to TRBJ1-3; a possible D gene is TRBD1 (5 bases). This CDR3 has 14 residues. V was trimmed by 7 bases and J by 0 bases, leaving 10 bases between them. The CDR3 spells CASNTQVSGNTIYF. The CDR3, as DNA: TGTGCCAGCAACACACAGGTCTCTGGAAACACCATATATTTT.

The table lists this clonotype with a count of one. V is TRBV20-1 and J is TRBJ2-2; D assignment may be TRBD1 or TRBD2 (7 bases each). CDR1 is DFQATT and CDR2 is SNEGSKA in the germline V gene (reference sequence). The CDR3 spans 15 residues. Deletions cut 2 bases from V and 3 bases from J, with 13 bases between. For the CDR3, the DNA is TGCAGTGCTAGAAAGACAGGGAGGGACACCGGGGAGCTGTTTTTT. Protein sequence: CSARKTGRDTGELFF.

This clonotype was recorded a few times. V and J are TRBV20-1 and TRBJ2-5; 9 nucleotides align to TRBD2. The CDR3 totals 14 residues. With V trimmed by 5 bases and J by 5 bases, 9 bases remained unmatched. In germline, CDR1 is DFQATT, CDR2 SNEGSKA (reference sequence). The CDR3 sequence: CSARREGLLETQYF. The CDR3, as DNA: TGCAGTGCTCGGCGGGAGGGCCTTCTGGAGACCCAGTACTTC.

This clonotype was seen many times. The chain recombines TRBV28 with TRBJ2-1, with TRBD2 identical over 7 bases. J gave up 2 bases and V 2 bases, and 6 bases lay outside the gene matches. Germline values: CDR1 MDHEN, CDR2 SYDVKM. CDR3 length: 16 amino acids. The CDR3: CASSLVLAEPYNEQFF. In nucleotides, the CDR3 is TGTGCCAGCAGTTTAGTCCTAGCGGAACCCTACAATGAGCAGTTCTTC.

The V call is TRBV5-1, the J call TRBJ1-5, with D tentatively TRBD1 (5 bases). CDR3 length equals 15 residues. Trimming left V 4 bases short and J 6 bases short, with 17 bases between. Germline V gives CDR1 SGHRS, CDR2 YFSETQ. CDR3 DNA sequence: TGCGCCAGCAGCCTCGGTTCGGGGCAGGGTCAGCCCCAGCATTTT. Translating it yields CASSLGSGQGQPQHF. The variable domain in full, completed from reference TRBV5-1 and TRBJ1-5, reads KAGVTQTPRYLIKTRGQQVTLSCSPISGHRSVSWYQQTPGQGLQFLFEYFSETQRNKGNFPGRFSGRQFSNSRSEMNVSTLELGDSALYLCASSLGSGQGQPQHFGDGTRLSIL.

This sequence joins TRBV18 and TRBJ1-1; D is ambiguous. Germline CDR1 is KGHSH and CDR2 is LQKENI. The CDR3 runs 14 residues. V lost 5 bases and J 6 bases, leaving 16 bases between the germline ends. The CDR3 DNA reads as TGTGCCAGCTCAGAGGGCGTACAATCCCCTGAAGCTTTCTTT. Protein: CASSEGVQSPEAFF.

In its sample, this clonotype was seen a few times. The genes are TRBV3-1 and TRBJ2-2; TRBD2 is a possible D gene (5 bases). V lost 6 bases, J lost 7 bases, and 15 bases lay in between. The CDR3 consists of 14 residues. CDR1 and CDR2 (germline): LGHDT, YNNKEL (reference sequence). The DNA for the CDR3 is TGTGCCAGCAGTCAGGCCTCCGGGGTCGGGGAGCTGTTTTTT. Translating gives CASSQASGVGELFF.

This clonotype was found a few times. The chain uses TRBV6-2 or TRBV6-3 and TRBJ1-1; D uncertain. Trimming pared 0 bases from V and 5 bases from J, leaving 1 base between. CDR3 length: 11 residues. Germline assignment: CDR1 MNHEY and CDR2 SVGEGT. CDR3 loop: CASSYSTEAFF. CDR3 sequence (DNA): TGTGCCAGCAGTTACTCGACTGAAGCTTTCTTT.

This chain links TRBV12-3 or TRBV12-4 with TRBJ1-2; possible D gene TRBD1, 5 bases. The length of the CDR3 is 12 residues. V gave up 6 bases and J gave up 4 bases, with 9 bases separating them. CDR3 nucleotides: TGTGCCAGCAGGGCAGACAGCTATGGCTACACCTTC. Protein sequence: CASRADSYGYTF.

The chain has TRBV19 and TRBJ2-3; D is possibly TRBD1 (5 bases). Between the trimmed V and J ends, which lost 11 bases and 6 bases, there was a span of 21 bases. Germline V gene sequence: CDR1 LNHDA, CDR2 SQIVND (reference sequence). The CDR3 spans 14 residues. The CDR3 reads CASLPQGKSDTQYF. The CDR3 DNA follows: TGTGCCTCCTTACCCCAGGGAAAATCCGATACGCAGTATTTT.

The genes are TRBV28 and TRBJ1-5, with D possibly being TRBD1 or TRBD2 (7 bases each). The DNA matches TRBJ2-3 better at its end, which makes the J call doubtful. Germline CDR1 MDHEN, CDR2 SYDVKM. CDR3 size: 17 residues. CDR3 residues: CASSLVGGQTSNQPQYF. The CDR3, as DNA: TGTGCCAGCAGTTTAGTGGGGGGACAGACTAGCAATCAGCCCCAGTATTTT.

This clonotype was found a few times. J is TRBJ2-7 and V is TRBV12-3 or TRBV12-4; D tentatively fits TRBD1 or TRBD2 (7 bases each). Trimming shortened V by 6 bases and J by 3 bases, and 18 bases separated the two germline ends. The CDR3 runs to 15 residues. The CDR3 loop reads CASSLGGGQLYEQYF. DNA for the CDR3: TGTGCCAGCAGCCTGGGCGGGGGACAGCTCTACGAGCAGTACTTC.

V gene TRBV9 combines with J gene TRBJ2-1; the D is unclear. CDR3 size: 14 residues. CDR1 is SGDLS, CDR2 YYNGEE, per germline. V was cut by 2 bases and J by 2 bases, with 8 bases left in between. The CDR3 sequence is CASSVGGTYNEQFF. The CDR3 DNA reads TGTGCCAGCAGCGTGGGCGGAACCTACAATGAGCAGTTCTTC.

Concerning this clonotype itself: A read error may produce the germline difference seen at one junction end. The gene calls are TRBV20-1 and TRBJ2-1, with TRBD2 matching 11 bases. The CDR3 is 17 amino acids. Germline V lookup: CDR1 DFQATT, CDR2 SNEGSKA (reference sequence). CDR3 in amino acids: CSDREDTGTSGFNEQFF. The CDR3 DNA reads TGCAGTGATAGAGAAGATACCGGGACTAGCGGATTCAATGAGCAGTTCTTC.

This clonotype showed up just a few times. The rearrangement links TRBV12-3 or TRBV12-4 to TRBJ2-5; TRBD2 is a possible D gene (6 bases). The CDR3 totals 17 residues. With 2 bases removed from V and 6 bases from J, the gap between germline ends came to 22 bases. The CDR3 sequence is CASSLRRGPAREKTQYF. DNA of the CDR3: TGTGCCAGCAGTTTACGGAGGGGTCCTGCCCGTGAAAAGACCCAGTACTTC.

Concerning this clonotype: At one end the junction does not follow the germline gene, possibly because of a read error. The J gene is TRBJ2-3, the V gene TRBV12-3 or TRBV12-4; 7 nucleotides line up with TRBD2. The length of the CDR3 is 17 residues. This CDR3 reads CASSPRVSGTPIWGGDF. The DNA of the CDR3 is TGTGCCAGCAGTCCCCGGGTTAGCGGAACTCCCATTTGGGGGGGGGATTTT.

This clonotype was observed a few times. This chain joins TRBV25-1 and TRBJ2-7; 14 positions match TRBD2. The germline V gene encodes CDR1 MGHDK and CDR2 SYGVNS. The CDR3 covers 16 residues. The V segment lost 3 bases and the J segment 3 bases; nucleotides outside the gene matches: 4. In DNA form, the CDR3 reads TGTGCCAGCAGTGAGGTAGGGACTAGCGGGAGCTACGAGCAGTACTTC. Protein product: CASSEVGTSGSYEQYF.

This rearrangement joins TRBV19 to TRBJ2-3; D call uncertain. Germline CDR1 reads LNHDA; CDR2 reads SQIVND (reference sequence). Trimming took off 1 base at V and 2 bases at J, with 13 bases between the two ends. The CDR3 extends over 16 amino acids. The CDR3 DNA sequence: TGTGCCAGTAGTATAGCGCCAGTCAGAGCCACAGATACGCAGTATTTT. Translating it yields CASSIAPVRATDTQYF. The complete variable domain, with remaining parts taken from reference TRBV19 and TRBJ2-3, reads DGGITQSPKYLFRKEGQNVTLSCEQNLNHDAMYWYRQDPGQGLRLIYYSQIVNDFQKGDIAEGYSVSREKKESFPLTVTSAQKNPTAFYLCASSIAPVRATDTQYFGPGTRLTVL.

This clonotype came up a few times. CDR3 coding DNA: TGCAGCGTTGAAGATCGGGTGAACACCGGGGAGCTGTTTTTT. Amino acids: CSVEDRVNTGELFF. The genes are TRBV29-1 and TRBJ2-2; D remains unclear. CDR1 is SQVTM and CDR2 is ANQGSEA in the germline V gene. V dropped 0 bases and J dropped 1 base, with 6 bases sitting between them. The CDR3 runs 14 residues.

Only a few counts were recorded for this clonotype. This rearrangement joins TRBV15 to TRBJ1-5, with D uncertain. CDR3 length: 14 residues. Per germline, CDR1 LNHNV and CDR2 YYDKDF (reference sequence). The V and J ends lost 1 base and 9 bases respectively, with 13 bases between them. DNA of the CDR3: TGTGCCACCAGCAGAGGGTCCACCCGCGGGCCCCAGCATTTT. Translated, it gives CATSRGSTRGPQHF.

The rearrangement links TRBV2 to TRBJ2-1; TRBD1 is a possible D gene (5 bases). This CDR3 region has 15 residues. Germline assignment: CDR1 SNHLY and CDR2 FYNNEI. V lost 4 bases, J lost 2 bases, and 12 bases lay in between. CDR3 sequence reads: CASSGAQGTYNEQFF. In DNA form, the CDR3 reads TGTGCCAGCAGTGGGGCCCAGGGAACCTACAATGAGCAGTTCTTC. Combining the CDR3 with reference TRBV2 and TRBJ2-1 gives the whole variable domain EPEVTQTPSHQVTQMGQEVILRCVPISNHLYFYWYRQILGQKVEFLVSFYNNEISEKSEIFDDQFSVERPDGSNFTLKIRSTKLEDSAMYFCASSGAQGTYNEQFFGPGTRLTVL.

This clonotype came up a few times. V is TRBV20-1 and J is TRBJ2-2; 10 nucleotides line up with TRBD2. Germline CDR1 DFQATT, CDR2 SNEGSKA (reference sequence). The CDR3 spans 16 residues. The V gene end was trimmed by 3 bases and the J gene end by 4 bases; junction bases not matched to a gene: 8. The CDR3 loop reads CSARVSGRRGTGELFF. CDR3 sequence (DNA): TGCAGTGCTAGGGTTAGCGGGAGGAGAGGCACCGGGGAGCTGTTTTTT.

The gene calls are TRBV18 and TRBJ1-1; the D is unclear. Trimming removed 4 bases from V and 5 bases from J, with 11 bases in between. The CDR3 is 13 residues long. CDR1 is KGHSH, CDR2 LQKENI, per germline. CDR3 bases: TGTGCCAGCTCACGTACTCCCTGGACTGAAGCTTTCTTT. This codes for CASSRTPWTEAFF.

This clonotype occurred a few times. As DNA, the CDR3 is TGTGCCAGCTCACGACAGAGCCAGAGCACAGATACGCAGTATTTT. Its protein is CASSRQSQSTDTQYF. V is TRBV18 and J is TRBJ2-3; TRBD1 might be the D (5 bases). The CDR3 has 15 residues. The germline CDR1 and CDR2 sequences are KGHSH and LQKENI. V lost 4 bases and J 0 bases, leaving 11 bases between the germline ends.

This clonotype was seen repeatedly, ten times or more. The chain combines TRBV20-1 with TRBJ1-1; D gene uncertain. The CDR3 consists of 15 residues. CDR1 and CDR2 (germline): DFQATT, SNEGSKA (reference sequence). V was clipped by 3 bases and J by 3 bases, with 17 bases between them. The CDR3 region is CSASPVWRSYTEAFF. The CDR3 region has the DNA TGCAGTGCTAGCCCCGTTTGGAGGTCCTACACTGAAGCTTTCTTT.

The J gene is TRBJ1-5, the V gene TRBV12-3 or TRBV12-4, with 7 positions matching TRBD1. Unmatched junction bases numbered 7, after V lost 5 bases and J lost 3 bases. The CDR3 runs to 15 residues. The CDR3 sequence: CASSKKGALNQPQHF. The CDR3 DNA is TGTGCCAGCAGTAAAAAGGGGGCCCTCAATCAGCCCCAGCATTTT.

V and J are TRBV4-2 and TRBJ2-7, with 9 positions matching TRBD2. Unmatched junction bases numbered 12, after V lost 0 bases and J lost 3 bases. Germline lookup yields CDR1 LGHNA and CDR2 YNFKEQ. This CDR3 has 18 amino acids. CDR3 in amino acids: CASSQDIGQRGALYEQYF. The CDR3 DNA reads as TGTGCCAGCAGCCAAGATATCGGGCAGCGGGGGGCCCTCTACGAGCAGTACTTC.